Listed here are 22 T cell receptor beta chains from one sample, sequenced in a study of OX40 agonist ivuxolimab in advanced cancers. Repertoires were generated with immunoSEQ multiplex PCR, while TCRdb's copy carries only in-frame clones and drops some. The profile shows tens of thousands of clones, about 86% of them singletons. The sample here was CD4+ or CD8+ T cells sorted from blood, taken in a trial of the OX40 agonist ivuxolimab. These receptors all stem from an adult with an advanced solid tumor such as melanoma, head and neck, liver or kidney cancer.

This clone came up a few times. CDR3 nucleotide sequence: TGTGCCAGCAGCCCTGCTGGGACTAGCACATACGAGCAGTACTTC. Translation gives CASSPAGTSTYEQYF. The chain employs TRBV7-9 and TRBJ2-7, with TRBD2 matching over 9 bases. Germline lookup yields CDR1 SEHNR and CDR2 FQNEAQ (reference sequence). The CDR3 totals 15 residues. Trimming at V came to 5 bases and at J to 4 bases, leaving 9 bases not matched to a gene.

The rearrangement links TRBV14 to TRBJ2-3; D remains ambiguous. V was trimmed by 4 bases and J by 1 base, leaving 6 bases between them. This CDR3 contains 13 residues. Germline CDR1 and CDR2: SGHDN and FVKESK. The CDR3 sequence is CASSRIRTDTQYF. In nucleotides, the CDR3 is TGTGCCAGCAGCCGAATTCGCACAGATACGCAGTATTTT.

The V and J genes are TRBV2 and TRBJ2-5; TRBD2 aligns across 12 bases. Germline assignment: CDR1 SNHLY and CDR2 FYNNEI. This CDR3 has 19 residues. V trimming: 1 base; J trimming: 0 bases; junction bases outside the gene matches: 9. The CDR3 reads CASSEEGLAGGPNQETQYF. CDR3 nucleotide sequence: TGTGCCAGCAGTGAAGAGGGGCTAGCGGGAGGGCCTAACCAAGAGACCCAGTACTTC.

This chain connects TRBV7-9 to TRBJ2-7; D could derive from TRBD1 or TRBD2 (5 bases each). V was pared by 1 base and J by 4 bases, with 14 bases between. The CDR3 runs to 15 residues. Per germline, CDR1 SEHNR and CDR2 FQNEAQ (reference sequence). CDR3 sequence: CASSLEGTPTYEQYF. As DNA, the CDR3 is TGTGCCAGCAGCTTAGAAGGGACGCCGACTTACGAGCAGTACTTC.

In nucleotides, the CDR3 is TGTGCCAGCAGCGTCGGGGGGCCCACCTACGAGCAGTACTTC. Translating it yields CASSVGGPTYEQYF. This sequence joins TRBV9 and TRBJ2-7; perhaps TRBD2 as D (7 bases). Deletions cut 2 bases from V and 2 bases from J, with 11 bases between. Per the germline V gene, CDR1 is SGDLS and CDR2 is YYNGEE. The CDR3 contains 14 residues.

The chain recombines TRBV9 with TRBJ2-5, with a possible D match to TRBD2 (5 bases). This CDR3 is built from 14 residues. The germline gives CDR1 SGDLS, CDR2 YYNGEE. With 3 bases removed from V and 2 bases from J, the gap between germline ends came to 11 bases. The CDR3 region has the DNA TGTGCCAGCAGCGGTCCGGGAATACAAGAGACCCAGTACTTC. Residues: CASSGPGIQETQYF.

The sample holds a few counts of this clone. The chain joins TRBV7-9 to TRBJ2-1; D not resolved. V was pared by 5 bases and J by 5 bases, with 13 bases between. CDR1 and CDR2 (germline): SEHNR, FQNEAQ (reference sequence). The CDR3 contains 14 residues. In DNA form, the CDR3 reads TGTGCCAGCAGCCTCCCGGGCCTAAACAATGAGCAGTTCTTC. It is translated as CASSLPGLNNEQFF.

The chain recombines TRBV5-1 with TRBJ2-7; D may match TRBD1 or TRBD2 (7 bases each). Germline CDR1 SGHRS, CDR2 YFSETQ. The CDR3 totals 15 residues. Trimming shortened V by 3 bases and J by 5 bases, and 18 bases separated the two germline ends. CDR3 coding DNA: TGCGCCAGCAGCTCCGCAGGGAGGGGGCTCGACGAGCAGTACTTC. Protein: CASSSAGRGLDEQYF.

The chain links TRBV6-6 to TRBJ2-1, with a possible D match to TRBD2 (5 bases). This CDR3 region has 13 residues. Germline CDR1 and CDR2: MNHNY and SVGAGI (reference sequence). Deletions cut 6 bases from V and 3 bases from J, with 9 bases between. The CDR3, as DNA: TGTGCCAGCAGCCCGGGATTCTACAATGAGCAGTTCTTC. Its translation: CASSPGFYNEQFF.

The chain combines TRBV6-1 with TRBJ1-1; no definite D call. V lost 2 bases and J lost 10, with 11 bases in between. Germline loops: CDR1 MNHNS, CDR2 SASEGT. The CDR3 consists of 12 residues. The CDR3 DNA is TGTGCCAGCAGTGAAAGGCCAATTGTAGCTTTCTTT. Its translation is CASSERPIVAFF.

The chain couples TRBV19 to TRBJ2-2; no reliable D call. Germline lookup yields CDR1 LNHDA and CDR2 SQIVND (reference sequence). Between the trimmed V and J ends, which lost 7 bases and 0 bases, there was a span of 9 bases. The CDR3 sequence is 14 residues long. The CDR3 bases are TGTGCCAGTAATCACCTCTCGAACACCGGGGAGCTGTTTTTT. Residues: CASNHLSNTGELFF.

The J gene is TRBJ2-5, the V gene TRBV19; 10 bases fit TRBD1. The CDR3 consists of 15 residues. Germline V CDR1 and CDR2: LNHDA, SQIVND (reference sequence). After removal of 3 bases from V and 5 bases from J, the junction contained 6 bases not matched to a gene. For the CDR3, the DNA is TGTGCCAGTAGTATGGGGACAGGGGCTCTCGAGACCCAGTACTTC. Translated: CASSMGTGALETQYF.

This clone has a handful of counts. V is TRBV6-1 and J is TRBJ2-1, with TRBD2 matching over 8 bases. V lost 2 bases to trimming and J lost 4 bases; unmatched junction nucleotides: 7. The CDR3 runs 16 residues. Germline V lookup: CDR1 MNHNS, CDR2 SASEGT. The CDR3 DNA sequence: TGTGCCAGCAGTGAAAGAATGACGGGAGGGTACAATGAGCAGTTCTTC. Residues: CASSERMTGGYNEQFF.

This chain joins TRBV27 and TRBJ1-5; no firm D call. This CDR3 spans 15 amino acids. The germline CDR1 and CDR2 sequences are MNHEY and SMNVEV (reference sequence). Trimming pared 6 bases from V and 2 bases from J, leaving 14 bases between. CDR3 protein: CASSQSRSGNQPQHF. CDR3 nucleotide sequence: TGTGCCAGCAGCCAATCAAGGTCAGGCAATCAGCCCCAGCATTTT.

The chain carries TRBV5-1 and TRBJ2-7; TRBD2 matches at 7 bases. The CDR3 totals 14 residues. Germline loops: CDR1 SGHRS, CDR2 YFSETQ. V was pared by 1 base and J by 3 bases, with 4 bases of the junction left unmatched. DNA for the CDR3: TGCGCCAGCAGCTTGCGCCTAGCGGACTACGAGCAGTACTTC. Its protein product is CASSLRLADYEQYF.

The chain couples TRBV6-5 to TRBJ2-5; no clear D. The CDR3 is made up of 15 amino acids. The germline gives CDR1 MNHEY, CDR2 SVGAGI. The ends were cut back, 0 bases at V and 0 bases at J, with 8 bases in the middle. The CDR3 is CASSYSVGNQETQYF. CDR3 nucleotide sequence: TGTGCCAGCAGTTACTCCGTGGGGAACCAAGAGACCCAGTACTTC.

This chain joins TRBV27 and TRBJ2-2; D is ambiguous. V lost 6 bases and J 4 bases, leaving 21 bases between the germline ends. Germline values: CDR1 MNHEY, CDR2 SMNVEV (reference sequence). The CDR3 consists of 17 residues. The CDR3 loop is CASSPVGQELGTGELFF. Here the CDR3 DNA reads TGTGCCAGCAGCCCCGTAGGGCAGGAGCTGGGCACCGGGGAGCTGTTTTTT.

The chain employs TRBV6-5 and TRBJ2-7, with D possibly being TRBD1 (7 bases). The CDR3 spans 16 residues. Trimming stripped 0 bases from V and 2 bases from J, with 14 bases between. CDR1 and CDR2 (germline): MNHEY, SVGAGI. The CDR3 DNA is TGTGCCAGCAGTTACTCGAGACAGGGAGGTACCTACGAGCAGTACTTC. Translation gives CASSYSRQGGTYEQYF.

The rearrangement links TRBV9 to TRBJ2-1; maybe TRBD2 (5 bases). Germline CDR1 and CDR2: SGDLS and YYNGEE. The V and J ends lost 3 bases and 7 bases respectively, with 11 bases between them. The CDR3 is 13 residues long. The chain's CDR3 is CASSGVASNEQFF. CDR3 sequence (DNA): TGTGCCAGCAGCGGGGTAGCGTCAAATGAGCAGTTCTTC.

The V call is TRBV10-3, the J call TRBJ1-1, with 7 bases matching TRBD1. CDR3 length: 13 residues. Losses at the gene ends were 2 bases for V and 8 bases for J; bases not matched to a gene: 5. Germline-derived CDR1 and CDR2 are ENHRY and SYGVKD. The CDR3, as DNA: TGTGCCATCAGTGAGGTGGGGACAGCCGAAGCTTTCTTT. It translates to CAISEVGTAEAFF.

The chain carries TRBV7-9 and TRBJ2-1; D gene uncertain. From germline, CDR1 is SEHNR and CDR2 FQNEAQ (reference sequence). V was shortened by 2 bases and J by 10 bases, with 9 bases between the two germline ends. The CDR3 contains 12 residues. The CDR3 loop is CASSLTIQEQFF. In DNA, the CDR3 is TGTGCCAGCAGCTTAACGATACAGGAGCAGTTCTTC.

This clone was seen a few times. The CDR3, as DNA: TGTGCCAGCAGTTCCCGGACAGAGGGCACTGAAGCTTTCTTT. It encodes CASSSRTEGTEAFF. The chain combines TRBV6-1 with TRBJ1-1; D is possibly TRBD1 (6 bases). From germline, CDR1 is MNHNS and CDR2 SASEGT. This CDR3 is 14 amino acids long. V lost 5 bases to trimming and J lost 4 bases, with 14 bases between them.